Below are 18 T cell receptor beta chains sequenced from a single sample in a study of long-term antiretroviral therapy in people with HIV. Version v3.0 of the immunoSEQ assay ran at survey level. The assay was immunoSEQ multiplex PCR, and TCRdb's table has in-frame clones only and misses some. The sample yields about 36,000 clones, about 80% seen once. This sample comprised unsorted PBMCs, obtained 0.6 years after starting antiretroviral therapy. The receptors were gathered from a man aged 18 to 29 with HIV.

The chain combines TRBV7-2 with TRBJ1-2; 7 bases fit TRBD1. The trim removed 5 bases at V and 4 bases at J, leaving 7 bases unmatched. This CDR3 spans 14 amino acids. The germline V gene has CDR1 SGHTA and CDR2 FQGNSA. The CDR3 DNA is TGTGCCAGCAGCGTTACCGGGACAGTCTATGGCTACACCTTC. Translated: CASSVTGTVYGYTF.

This clone was counted a few times. The CDR3 nucleotides read TGTGCCAGCAGCGTAACCCCGAATGGCGGGGAGCTGTTTTTT. This encodes CASSVTPNGGELFF. The chain couples TRBV9 to TRBJ2-2; D gene uncertain. Per germline, CDR1 SGDLS and CDR2 YYNGEE. Trimming left V 1 base short and J 7 bases short, with 11 bases between. The CDR3 consists of 14 residues.

The V call is TRBV4-1, the J call TRBJ1-1; D is uncertain. The CDR3 runs 14 residues. Germline loops: CDR1 MGHRA, CDR2 YSYEKL. Deletions cut 4 bases from V and 5 bases from J, with 14 bases between. DNA for the CDR3: TGCGCCAGCAGCCCTCCAGAGGGTAATACTGAAGCTTTCTTT. This encodes CASSPPEGNTEAFF.

This clone was observed a few times. V usage is TRBV7-2 and J usage is TRBJ1-2; 7 bases align to TRBD1. V lost 5 bases to trimming and J lost 2 bases; unmatched junction nucleotides: 5. The CDR3 is made up of 14 amino acids. In germline, CDR1 is SGHTA, CDR2 FQGNSA. The CDR3: CASSPRGVNYGYTF. As DNA, the CDR3 is TGTGCCAGCAGCCCCAGGGGGGTGAACTATGGCTACACCTTC.

This clone was seen a few times. This chain joins TRBV7-9 and TRBJ1-4, with 7 positions matching TRBD1. Per the germline V gene, CDR1 is SEHNR and CDR2 is FQNEAQ (reference sequence). J was trimmed by 10 bases and V by 6 bases; bases with no gene match: 11. This CDR3 spans 14 amino acids. The CDR3 bases are TGTGCCAGCAGTCTAAACACCCAGGGGGTAAAACTGTTTTTT. Translated, it gives CASSLNTQGVKLFF.

The chain is built from TRBV4-1 and TRBJ1-2; 7 bases line up with TRBD1. CDR1 is MGHRA, CDR2 YSYEKL, per germline. V gave up 4 bases and J gave up 1 base; unmatched junction bases: 6. This CDR3 spans 15 amino acids. This chain's CDR3 is CASSPFRDSNYGYTF. DNA for the CDR3: TGCGCCAGCAGCCCCTTCAGGGACAGTAACTATGGCTACACCTTC.

In DNA form, the CDR3 reads TGTGCCAGCAGTTTACAGGTTGACACTGAAGCTTTCTTT. The encoded protein is CASSLQVDTEAFF. V usage is TRBV28 and J usage is TRBJ1-1; D unclear. CDR1 and CDR2 from the germline V gene are MDHEN and SYDVKM. Trimming shortened V by 2 bases and J by 3 bases, and 7 bases separated the two germline ends. This CDR3 is 13 amino acids long. The variable domain in full, completed from reference TRBV28 and TRBJ1-1, reads DVKVTQSSRYLVKRTGEKVFLECVQDMDHENMFWYRQDPGLGLRLIYFSYDVKMKEKGDIPEGYSVSREKKERFSLILESASTNQTSMYLCASSLQVDTEAFFGQGTRLTVV.

The V call is TRBV5-4, the J call TRBJ2-2, with D uncertain. With 3 bases removed from V and 0 bases from J, the gap between germline ends came to 6 bases. CDR3 size: 14 residues. The germline V gene encodes CDR1 SGHNT and CDR2 YYREEE (reference sequence). CDR3 protein: CASSSPANTGELFF. CDR3 coding DNA: TGTGCCAGCAGCTCCCCGGCGAACACCGGGGAGCTGTTTTTT. The variable domain in full, completed from reference TRBV5-4 and TRBJ2-2, reads ETGVTQSPTHLIKTRGQQVTLRCSSQSGHNTVSWYQQALGQGPQFIFQYYREEENGRGNFPPRFSGLQFPNYSSELNVNALELDDSALYLCASSSPANTGELFFGEGSRLTVL.

This clone showed up just a few times. The chain has TRBV27 and TRBJ2-2; no definite D call. Trimming stripped 0 bases from V and 3 bases from J, with 2 bases between. Germline V gene sequence: CDR1 MNHEY, CDR2 SMNVEV (reference sequence). CDR3 length: 13 amino acids. Written as DNA, the CDR3 is TGTGCCAGCAGTTTATCTCACACCGGGGAGCTGTTTTTT. As protein: CASSLSHTGELFF.

There are a few counts of this clone. This sequence joins TRBV2 and TRBJ1-5, with 7 bases identical to TRBD1. Germline V gives CDR1 SNHLY, CDR2 FYNNEI. V lost 7 bases and J lost 8; bases outside the gene matches: 8. This CDR3 is 13 amino acids long. CDR3 region: CASKAGGGEPQHF. The CDR3 DNA sequence: TGTGCCAGCAAAGCAGGGGGTGGGGAGCCCCAGCATTTT.

J is TRBJ2-3 and V is TRBV30, with D tentatively TRBD1 (5 bases). V was trimmed by 5 bases and J by 0 bases, leaving 21 bases between them. In germline, CDR1 is GTSNPN, CDR2 SVGIG (reference sequence). The CDR3 extends over 17 amino acids. CDR3 sequence (DNA): TGTGCCTGGGAAGACAGACGCTCACTTTCTAGCACAGATACGCAGTATTTT. Its translation: CAWEDRRSLSSTDTQYF.

The chain couples TRBV7-3 to TRBJ2-7; TRBD1 agrees at 7 bases. Germline trimming cut 2 bases from V and 0 bases from J; bases unmatched to any gene: 10. Germline values: CDR1 SGHTA, CDR2 FQGTGA. The CDR3 totals 17 residues. CDR3 residues: CASSLALGQNNSYEQYF. Here the CDR3 DNA reads TGTGCCAGCAGCTTAGCCTTGGGACAGAATAACTCCTACGAGCAGTACTTC. Full variable domain (missing parts from reference TRBV7-3 and TRBJ2-7): GAGVSQTPSNKVTEKGKYVELRCDPISGHTALYWYRQSLGQGPEFLIYFQGTGAADDSGLPNDRFFAVRPEGSVSTLKIQRTERGDSAVYLCASSLALGQNNSYEQYFGPGTRLTVT.

There are a few counts of this clone. The chain employs TRBV5-6 and TRBJ2-7; D ambiguous. CDR1 and CDR2 (germline): SGHDT, YYEEEE. The germline V and J ends were trimmed by 4 bases and 6 bases, with 14 bases remaining between them. The CDR3 length is 13 residues. The CDR3 DNA sequence: TGTGCCAGCAGCGGCCATATTGCGGCCGAGCAGTACTTC. It translates to CASSGHIAAEQYF.

This chain connects TRBV29-1 to TRBJ2-3; possibly TRBD1 for D (5 bases). Germline V lookup: CDR1 SQVTM, CDR2 ANQGSEA. This CDR3 comprises 13 residues. The V end was cut by 3 bases, the J end by 1 base, with 8 bases between. CDR3 coding DNA: TGCAGCGTTGATATAGGGGGCACAGATACGCAGTATTTT. This codes for CSVDIGGTDTQYF.

V and J are TRBV7-8 and TRBJ2-5, with TRBD1 matching over 7 bases. This CDR3 has 15 amino acids. CDR1 and CDR2 from the germline V gene are SGHVS and FQNEAQ. After removal of 4 bases from V and 3 bases from J, the junction contained 8 bases not matched to a gene. The CDR3 bases are TGTGCCAGCAGCTCCTACAGGGGCGGAAAAGAGACCCAGTACTTC. It translates to CASSSYRGGKETQYF.

The V call is TRBV7-2, the J call TRBJ2-7; D may match TRBD1 or TRBD2 (5 bases each). Per germline, CDR1 SGHTA and CDR2 FQGNSA. The CDR3 spans 13 residues. V was cut by 4 bases and J by 2 bases, with 9 bases left in between. CDR3 sequence (DNA): TGTGCCAGCAGCTGGGGACCAGCCTACGAGCAGTACTTC. Amino acids: CASSWGPAYEQYF.

The chain has TRBV27 and TRBJ2-7; no clear D gene. Germline V gene data show CDR1 as MNHEY and CDR2 as SMNVEV (reference sequence). The CDR3 covers 12 residues. The V and J ends lost 2 bases and 6 bases respectively, with 8 bases between them. This CDR3 is CASSLNPSEQYF. CDR3 sequence (DNA): TGTGCCAGCAGTTTAAACCCGAGCGAGCAGTACTTC.

The chain links TRBV6-6 to TRBJ2-7, with D perhaps TRBD1 (5 bases). Deletions cut 3 bases from V and 6 bases from J, with 12 bases between. The CDR3 loop spans 13 amino acids. CDR1 and CDR2 (germline): MNHNY, SVGAGI (reference sequence). This chain's CDR3 is CASSYNTGFEQYF. The CDR3 coding sequence is TGTGCCAGCAGTTATAATACAGGCTTCGAGCAGTACTTC.